A selection of T cell receptor beta chains follows, all from one sample in a study of T cells after yellow fever vaccination. In TCRdb, the 5' RACE reads were re-called with MiXCR into one record per CDR3 protein. Here the sample spans approximately 330,000 distinct CDR3 sequences, around 13% being singletons. This material consisted of CD4+ T cells sorted from PBMCs, taken 15 days after the yellow fever booster vaccination. Receptor source: a man between 18 and 35 years old who received the YFV17D yellow fever vaccine. Both conserved end residues are part of each CDR3. D genes are given only for firm matches. Clone size is not always given. Where it is, it says once, few, many or a class for expanded clones.

j_call | cdr3_length | clone_size | d_call | v_call | cdr3_nt | cdr3_aa
TRBJ2-3 | 15 | few | - | TRBV18 | TGTGCCAGCTCACCACCGGGCCCCGTGGGAGATACGCAGTATTTT | CASSPPGPVGDTQYF
TRBJ1-1 | 13 | - | - | TRBV5-1 | TGCGCCAGCAGCTTGGCCTGGGGGTCTGAAGCTTTCTTT | CASSLAWGSEAFF
TRBJ1-5 | 13 | - | - | TRBV6-5 | TGTGCCAGCAGGGGGAAATTAGGCCAGCCCCAGCATTTT | CASRGKLGQPQHF
TRBJ1-2 | 13 | few | - | TRBV20-1 | TGCAGTGCTACTTCAGGGGCTAACTATGGCTACACCTTC | CSATSGANYGYTF
TRBJ2-3 | 13 | few | - | TRBV6-5 | TGTGCCAGCAGTTACCCCGGGGTAGATACGCAGTATTTT | CASSYPGVDTQYF
TRBJ1-4 | 15 | few | TRBD1 | TRBV9 | TGTGCCAGCAGCGTAGCGACAGGGGGTGAGGAAAAACTGTTTTTT | CASSVATGGEEKLFF
TRBJ2-3 | 14 | - | - | TRBV7-2 | TGTGCCAGCAGCCCCCGACCGGGGGCAGATACGCAGTATTTT | CASSPRPGADTQYF
TRBJ2-1 | 15 | - | TRBD2 | TRBV5-1 | TGCGCCAGCAGCTTGGCCCGGACTAGCCGGAATGAGCAGTTCTTC | CASSLARTSRNEQFF
TRBJ1-5 | 15 | - | TRBD1 | TRBV3-1 | TGTGCCAGCAGCCAAGGGACAGGGCCAAATCAGCCCCAGCATTTT | CASSQGTGPNQPQHF
TRBJ2-5 | 15 | - | TRBD2 | TRBV20-1 | TGCAGTGCAACCGGGGAGGGGCAGACCCAAGAGACCCAGTACTTC | CSATGEGQTQETQYF
TRBJ2-7 | 14 | few | TRBD2 | TRBV5-4 | TGTGCCAGCAGCTTGGCCGTCCTAGCGGGGGAGCAGTACTTC | CASSLAVLAGEQYF
TRBJ2-1 | 13 | - | TRBD2 | TRBV7-2 | TGTGCCAGCAGCTTAGGGATAGCGGGGGGGTTTGTCTTC | CASSLGIAGGFVF
TRBJ1-1 | 16 | few | TRBD1 | TRBV6-2/TRBV6-3 | TGTGCCAGCAGGAAACAGGGGGCATCGAGGAACACTGAAGCTTTCTTT | CASRKQGASRNTEAFF
TRBJ2-3 | 18 | few | - | TRBV21-1 | TGTGCCAGCAGCAAAGAGGGTTGGCAGGGAGAAATCACAGATACGCAGTATTTT | CASSKEGWQGEITDTQYF
TRBJ1-6 | 15 | - | TRBD1 | TRBV7-9 | TGTGCCAGCAGCTTAGGCCAGGGGGTACATTCACCCCTCCACTTT | CASSLGQGVHSPLHF
TRBJ2-5 | 15 | few | - | TRBV7-2 | TGTGCCAGCAGCTCGCAACGACAAGTTCAAGAGACCCAGTACTTC | CASSSQRQVQETQYF
TRBJ2-3 | 12 | - | - | TRBV5-6 | TGTGCCAGCAGCTTGTGGACAGATACGCAGTATTTT | CASSLWTDTQYF
TRBJ2-2 | 15 | - | TRBD1 | TRBV5-1 | TGCGCCAGCAGTCCGGGACAGGGGGGCACCGGGGAGCTGTTTTTT | CASSPGQGGTGELFF
TRBJ1-4 | 13 | - | - | TRBV4-3 | TGCGCCAGCAGTTACGTTAGGGCTGAAAAACTGTTTTTT | CASSYVRAEKLFF
TRBJ2-7 | 13 | many | - | TRBV5-1 | TGCGCCAGCCGCCCAGGGACCCGCTACGAGCAGTACTTC | CASRPGTRYEQYF
TRBJ2-4 | 20 | - | TRBD2 | TRBV3-1 | TGTGCCAGCAGCGCCGACGAAAATCTAGCGGGGGGGCTAGCCAAAAACATTCAGTACTTC | CASSADENLAGGLAKNIQYF
TRBJ2-1 | 15 | few | TRBD1 | TRBV5-1 | TGCGCCAGCAGCTTTAACAGGGGCCCCACGGATGAGCAGTTCTTC | CASSFNRGPTDEQFF
TRBJ2-3 | 16 | - | TRBD2 | TRBV7-6 | TGTGCCAGCAGCAAACTAGCGGGGGGCCTTCAGGATACGCAGTATTTT | CASSKLAGGLQDTQYF
TRBJ1-2 | 14 | many | - | TRBV5-1 | TGCGCCAGCAGCTTGGAATCCGCAAGCTATGGCTACACCTTC | CASSLESASYGYTF
TRBJ1-2 | 12 | - | - | TRBV29-1 | TGCAGCGTTGAGGGCAGCCTCTATGGCTACACCTTC | CSVEGSLYGYTF
TRBJ1-4 | 15 | - | TRBD1 | TRBV7-9 | TGTGCCAGCAGCACCGACAGGGAAACTAATGAAAAACTGTTTTTT | CASSTDRETNEKLFF
TRBJ2-1 | 14 | - | - | TRBV5-4 | TGTGCCAGCAGCTTTACAGGGAATTGGAATGAGCAGTTCTTC | CASSFTGNWNEQFF
TRBJ2-3 | 12 | - | - | TRBV7-2 | TGTGCCAGCAGCCCGGAGTATCTTACGCAGTATTTT | CASSPEYLTQYF
TRBJ2-7 | 13 | - | - | TRBV20-1 | TGCAGTGCTAGCGGCGGGGGCCGCTACGAGCAGTACTTC | CSASGGGRYEQYF
TRBJ1-5 | 17 | few | - | TRBV7-2 | TGTGCCAGCAGCTCCGGGCGTCCCGGGGGGCGCGCCCAGCCCCAGCATTTT | CASSSGRPGGRAQPQHF
TRBJ1-2 | 15 | few | - | TRBV20-1 | TGCAGTGCTAGTACCCAGGGAGAGGTGCACTATGGCTACACCTTC | CSASTQGEVHYGYTF
TRBJ2-3 | 13 | - | - | TRBV4-3 | TGCGCCAGCAGCCCACAGATCGAAGATACGCAGTATTTT | CASSPQIEDTQYF
TRBJ2-3 | 16 | few | TRBD2 | TRBV4-3 | TGCGCCAGCAGCCTCGAACCGACTAGCGGGGGAGATACGCAGTATTTT | CASSLEPTSGGDTQYF
TRBJ2-5 | 14 | few | TRBD2 | TRBV20-1 | TGCAGTGCAAGACTAGCGTCCCTTCAAGAGACCCAGTACTTC | CSARLASLQETQYF
TRBJ2-7 | 16 | - | TRBD2 | TRBV4-2 | TGTGCCAGCAGCCAAGTTCCGGGACTAGGAACGGGAGAGCAGTACTTC | CASSQVPGLGTGEQYF
TRBJ2-7 | 16 | - | TRBD2 | TRBV19 | TGTGCCAGTAGTCCGGTGACTAGCGGGTACCCCTACGAGCAGTACTTC | CASSPVTSGYPYEQYF
TRBJ1-2 | 15 | - | - | TRBV4-1 | TGCGCCAGCAGCCAAGATTGGGGGACTAACTATGGCTACACCTTC | CASSQDWGTNYGYTF
TRBJ2-4 | 11 | few | - | TRBV7-9 | TGTGCCAGCAGCTTGAGAGGGATTCAGTACTTC | CASSLRGIQYF
TRBJ2-1 | 16 | - | - | TRBV5-1 | TGCGCCAGCAGCTTGGCGGAGTACTTACCGAACAATGAGCAGTTCTTC | CASSLAEYLPNNEQFF
TRBJ2-1 | 14 | - | - | TRBV6-2/TRBV6-3 | TGTGCCAGCGGTCCCCAGGGTAGCTACAATGAGCAGTTCTTC | CASGPQGSYNEQFF